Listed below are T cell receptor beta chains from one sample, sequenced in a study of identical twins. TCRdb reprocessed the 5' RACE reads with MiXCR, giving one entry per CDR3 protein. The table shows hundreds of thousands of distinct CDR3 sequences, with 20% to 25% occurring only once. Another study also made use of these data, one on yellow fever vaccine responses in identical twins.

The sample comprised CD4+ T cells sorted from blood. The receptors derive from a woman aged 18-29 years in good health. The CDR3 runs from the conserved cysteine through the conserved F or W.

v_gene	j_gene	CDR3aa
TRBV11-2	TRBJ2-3	CASSLMSGGPEDTQYF
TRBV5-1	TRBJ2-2	CASSLQRTSNTGELFF
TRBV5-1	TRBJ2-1	CASSLTGQAPNEQFF
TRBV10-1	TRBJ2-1	CASSERVSLSYNEQFF
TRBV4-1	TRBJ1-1	CASSQGWQAGPHTEAFF
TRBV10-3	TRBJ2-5	CATTSGRLETGETQYF
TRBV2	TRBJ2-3	CASSEGGLAGGVTQYF
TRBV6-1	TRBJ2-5	CASTPTGTETQYF
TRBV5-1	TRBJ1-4	CASSLGTVVEKLFF
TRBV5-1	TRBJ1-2	CASRLGTGNYGYTF
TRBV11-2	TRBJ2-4	CASSSAPGLAAIAKNIQYF
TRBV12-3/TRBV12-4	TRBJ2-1	CASSSGRRSSYNEQFF
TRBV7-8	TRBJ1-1	CASSPRAGQGTEAFF
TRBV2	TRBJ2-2	CASSEEGRPSLRDTGELFF
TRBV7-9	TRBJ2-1	CASSLWGTSGYNEQFF
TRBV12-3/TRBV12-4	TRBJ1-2	CASNGAMYDYTF
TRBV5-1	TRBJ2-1	CASSAPGGQEQFF
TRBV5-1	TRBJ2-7	CASSPRGTSGFYEQYF
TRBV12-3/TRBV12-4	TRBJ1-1	CASSLGWAEAFF
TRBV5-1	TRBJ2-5	CASSLELAGKETQYF
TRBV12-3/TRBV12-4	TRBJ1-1	CASSLQVQNTEAFF
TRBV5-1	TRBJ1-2	CASSDGLSNYGYTF
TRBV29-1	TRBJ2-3	CSVEDSGQEGDTQYF
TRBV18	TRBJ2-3	CASSRFEVSTDTQYF
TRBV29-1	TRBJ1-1	CSAGQERFEAFF
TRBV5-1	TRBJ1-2	CASSQQNPYGYTF
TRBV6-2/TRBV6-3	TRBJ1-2	CASSYQLANYGYTF
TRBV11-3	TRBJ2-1	CASSSSGEAWVFF
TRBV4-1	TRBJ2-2	CASSPPGLAAGELFF
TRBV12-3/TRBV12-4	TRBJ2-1	CASSYGTRVNEQFF
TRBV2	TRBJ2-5	CASSERTPIGGETQYF
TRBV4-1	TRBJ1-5	CASSQARDSNQPQHF
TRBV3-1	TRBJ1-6	CASSEGSQYNSPLHF
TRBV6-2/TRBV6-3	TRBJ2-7	CASSQDSSGGMYEQYF
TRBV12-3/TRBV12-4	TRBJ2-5	CASSFSGLDQETQYF
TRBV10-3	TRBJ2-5	CAIQGALTETQYF
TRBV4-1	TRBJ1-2	CASSGATGGRRGYTF
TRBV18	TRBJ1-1	CASSPQEPGPRDTEAFF
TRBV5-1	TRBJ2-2	CASSRTEHYTGELFF
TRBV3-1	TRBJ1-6	CASSQVFGNSPLHF
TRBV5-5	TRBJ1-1	CASSLVGEAFF
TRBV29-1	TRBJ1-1	CSVDWDRGSAFF
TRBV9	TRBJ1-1	CASSVVRTPFSEAFF
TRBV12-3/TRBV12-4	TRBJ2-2	CASMAYRTGELFF
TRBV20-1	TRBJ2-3	CSVSRGPRGDTQYF
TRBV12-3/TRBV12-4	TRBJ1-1	CASRSTPGQGGAFF
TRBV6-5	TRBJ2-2	CASSSGLAGGIQNTGELFF
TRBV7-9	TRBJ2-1	CASSLPPPGSAEQFF
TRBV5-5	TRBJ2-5	CASSGVLAGETQYF
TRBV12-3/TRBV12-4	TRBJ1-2	CASSSRTVNYGYTF
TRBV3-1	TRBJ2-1	CASSHYPGTSGDEQFF
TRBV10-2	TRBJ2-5	CASRAGVQETQYF